The 13 T cell receptor beta chains in this list originate from one sample, sequenced in a study of CD4 T cells in relation to SARS-CoV-2 and coronaviruses. Before the COVID-19 pandemic, during about 2010-2018, CD4+ T cells were taken from unexposed donors. After approximately ten days of culture, CD4+ T cells were isolated. Clones were sequenced by immunoSEQ multiplex PCR, and TCRdb holds only the in-frame ones, with some missing. The sample has roughly 30,000 clones, about 76% seen once. These receptors are not linked to any known antigen. Sequencing was performed on CD4+ T cells from PBMCs, cultured in vitro. Receptor source: a human donor in good health.

In DNA, the CDR3 is TGTGCCAGCAGTTTATTAGAACACTCCTCAGGGAACACTGAAGCTTTCTTT. The encoded protein is CASSLLEHSSGNTEAFF. The J gene is TRBJ1-1, the V gene TRBV27; no clear D. This CDR3 spans 17 amino acids. Per germline, CDR1 MNHEY and CDR2 SMNVEV (reference sequence). V lost 1 base, J lost 1 base, and 16 bases lay in between.

This rearrangement joins TRBV7-9 to TRBJ1-1; TRBD1 matches at 8 bases. The trim removed 5 bases at V and 5 bases at J, leaving 4 bases unmatched. This CDR3 spans 13 amino acids. Germline CDR1 and CDR2: SEHNR and FQNEAQ (reference sequence). The DNA for the CDR3 is TGTGCCAGCAGCACCAGGGGGCCGACTGAAGCTTTCTTT. It yields the protein CASSTRGPTEAFF.

This chain connects TRBV18 to TRBJ2-1, with 11 bases fitting TRBD2. With V trimmed by 2 bases and J by 8 bases, 11 bases remained unmatched. Germline assignment: CDR1 KGHSH and CDR2 LQKENI. This CDR3 has 17 residues. The CDR3, as DNA: TGTGCCAGCTCACCATTGACTAGCGGGACCTCTAGGGATGAGCAGTTCTTC. Amino acid sequence: CASSPLTSGTSRDEQFF.

This sequence joins TRBV5-4 and TRBJ2-7; TRBD2 might be the D (6 bases). The CDR3 sequence is 14 residues long. Germline assignment: CDR1 SGHNT and CDR2 YYREEE (reference sequence). Trimming took off 4 bases at V and 1 base at J, with 12 bases between the two ends. CDR3 nucleotides: TGTGCCAGCAGCCGGGGGACGGGGTCCTACGAGCAGTACTTC. Its translation is CASSRGTGSYEQYF.

The V and J genes are TRBV14 and TRBJ1-4; the D gene is possibly TRBD1 (6 bases). This CDR3 has 19 amino acids. Trimming took 4 bases from V and 0 from J, leaving 21 bases between them. CDR1 SGHDN and CDR2 FVKESK come from the germline V gene. The CDR3 protein is CASSRLGSTGLTTNEKLFF. The CDR3 region has the DNA TGTGCCAGCAGCCGCCTGGGTTCAACAGGGCTTACAACTAATGAAAAACTGTTTTTT.

The rearrangement joins TRBV6-5 to TRBJ1-2, with D maybe TRBD1 (6 bases). Trimming took 0 bases from V and 4 from J, leaving 9 bases between them. The CDR3 contains 14 residues. The germline gives CDR1 MNHEY, CDR2 SVGAGI. The CDR3 loop is CASSYSAGAYGYTF. The CDR3, as DNA: TGTGCCAGCAGTTACTCGGCGGGGGCCTATGGCTACACCTTC.

The rearrangement links TRBV18 to TRBJ1-6, with 7 positions matching TRBD1. The V gene's germline CDR1 is KGHSH and CDR2 LQKENI. CDR3 length: 20 amino acids. The J segment lost 0 bases and the V segment lost 2 bases, leaving 13 bases of the junction unmatched. The CDR3 DNA reads TGTGCCAGCTCACCATCCGGCTCAGGGGGATTCAGCTCCTATAATTCACCCCTCCACTTT. As protein: CASSPSGSGGFSSYNSPLHF.

V is TRBV4-1 and J is TRBJ2-1, with a weak D call TRBD2 (6 bases). Germline CDR1 and CDR2: MGHRA and YSYEKL. The length of the CDR3 is 15 residues. V dropped 5 bases and J dropped 1 base, with 12 bases sitting between them. CDR3 amino acids: CASSTRLGSYNEQFF. CDR3 DNA: TGCGCCAGCAGCACCCGACTAGGGTCCTACAATGAGCAGTTCTTC.

V usage is TRBV5-1 and J usage is TRBJ2-1, with 7 bases identical to TRBD2. Losses at the gene ends were 4 bases for V and 6 bases for J; bases not matched to a gene: 10. The germline gives CDR1 SGHRS, CDR2 YFSETQ. The CDR3 has 15 amino acids. CDR3 region: CASSVTRGRGNEQFF. CDR3 nucleotide sequence: TGCGCCAGCAGCGTGACGCGGGGGAGGGGCAATGAGCAGTTCTTC.

V gene TRBV11-3 combines with J gene TRBJ2-5, with 10 bases fitting TRBD2. V trimming: 5 bases; J trimming: 2 bases; junction bases outside the gene matches: 5. Germline V gives CDR1 SGHNT, CDR2 YENEEA. The CDR3 consists of 15 residues. The CDR3 protein is CASSKEAGGQETQYF. The CDR3 DNA reads as TGTGCCAGCAGCAAAGAAGCGGGGGGGCAAGAGACCCAGTACTTC.

The chain uses TRBV5-1 and TRBJ2-2; D unresolved. Trimming left V 0 bases short and J 7 bases short, with 16 bases between. Germline V gene sequence: CDR1 SGHRS, CDR2 YFSETQ. The CDR3 has 16 amino acids. The chain's CDR3 is CASSLAVALGIGELFF. The CDR3 nucleotides read TGCGCCAGCAGCTTGGCCGTAGCCCTAGGGATCGGGGAGCTGTTTTTT.

The chain combines TRBV19 with TRBJ2-3, with D possibly TRBD2 on 6 matching bases. V was pared by 2 bases and J by 3 bases, with 12 bases between. This CDR3 comprises 15 residues. Germline CDR1 LNHDA, CDR2 SQIVND (reference sequence). In DNA form, the CDR3 reads TGTGCCAGTAGTATACAAGGTGGGAGGACAGATACGCAGTATTTT. Residues: CASSIQGGRTDTQYF.

This clone appeared a few times. The rearrangement links TRBV12-3 or TRBV12-4 to TRBJ1-2; 8 bases map to TRBD1. The junction had 1 base not matched to a gene; V was cut back by 3 bases and J by 7 bases. The CDR3 covers 12 residues. The CDR3, as DNA: TGTGCCAGCAGTTTGCAGGGGGCTGGCTACACCTTC. It translates to CASSLQGAGYTF.